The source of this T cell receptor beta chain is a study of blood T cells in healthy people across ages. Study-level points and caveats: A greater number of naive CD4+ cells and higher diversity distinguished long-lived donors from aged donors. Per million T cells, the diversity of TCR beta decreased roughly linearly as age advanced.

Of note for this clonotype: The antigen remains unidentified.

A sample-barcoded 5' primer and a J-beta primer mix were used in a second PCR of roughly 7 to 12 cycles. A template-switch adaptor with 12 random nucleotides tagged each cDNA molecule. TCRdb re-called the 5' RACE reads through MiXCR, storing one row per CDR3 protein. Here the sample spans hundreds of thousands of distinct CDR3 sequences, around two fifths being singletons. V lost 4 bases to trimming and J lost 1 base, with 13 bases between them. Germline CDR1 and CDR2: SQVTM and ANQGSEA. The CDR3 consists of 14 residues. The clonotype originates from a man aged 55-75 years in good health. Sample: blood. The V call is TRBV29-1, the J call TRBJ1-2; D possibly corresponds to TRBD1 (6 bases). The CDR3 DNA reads TGCAGCGTTGGGGGCAGGGGATTTAACTATGGCTACACCTTC. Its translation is CSVGGRGFNYGYTF.